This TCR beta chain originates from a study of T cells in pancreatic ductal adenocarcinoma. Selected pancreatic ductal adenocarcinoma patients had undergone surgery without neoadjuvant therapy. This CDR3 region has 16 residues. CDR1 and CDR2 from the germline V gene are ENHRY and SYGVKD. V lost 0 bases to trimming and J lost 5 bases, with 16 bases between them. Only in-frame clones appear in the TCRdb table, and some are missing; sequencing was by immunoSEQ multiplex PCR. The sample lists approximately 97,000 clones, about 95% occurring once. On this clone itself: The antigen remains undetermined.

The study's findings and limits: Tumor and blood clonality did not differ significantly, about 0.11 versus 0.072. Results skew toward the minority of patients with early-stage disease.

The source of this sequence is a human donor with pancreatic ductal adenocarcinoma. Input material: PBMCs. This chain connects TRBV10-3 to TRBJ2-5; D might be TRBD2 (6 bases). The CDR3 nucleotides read TGTGCCATCAGTGAGTCTCGGGATTCGCTAGCGGAGACCCAGTACTTC. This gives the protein CAISESRDSLAETQYF.